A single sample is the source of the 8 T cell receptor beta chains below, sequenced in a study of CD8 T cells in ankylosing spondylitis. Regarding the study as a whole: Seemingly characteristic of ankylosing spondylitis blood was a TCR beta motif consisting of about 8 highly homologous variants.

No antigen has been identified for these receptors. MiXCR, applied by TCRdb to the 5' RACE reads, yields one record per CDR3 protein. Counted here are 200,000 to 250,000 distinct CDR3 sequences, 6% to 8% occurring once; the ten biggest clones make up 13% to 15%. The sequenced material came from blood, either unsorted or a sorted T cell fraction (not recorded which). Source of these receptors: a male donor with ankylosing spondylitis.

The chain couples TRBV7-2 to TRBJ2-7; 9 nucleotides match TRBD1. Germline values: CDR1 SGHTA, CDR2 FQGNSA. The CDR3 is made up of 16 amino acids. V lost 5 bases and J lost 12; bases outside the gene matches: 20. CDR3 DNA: TGTGCCAGCAGCCACCGTTGGACAGGGGAAACTATTGCTCCGTACTTC. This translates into CASSHRWTGETIAPYF.

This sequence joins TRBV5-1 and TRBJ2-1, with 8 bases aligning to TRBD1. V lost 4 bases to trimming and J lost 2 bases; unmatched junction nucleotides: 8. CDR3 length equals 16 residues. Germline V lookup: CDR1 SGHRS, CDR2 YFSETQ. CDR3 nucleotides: TGCGCCAGCAGCGTGAAACAGGGGGTTGCCTACAATGAGCAGTTCTTC. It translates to CASSVKQGVAYNEQFF.

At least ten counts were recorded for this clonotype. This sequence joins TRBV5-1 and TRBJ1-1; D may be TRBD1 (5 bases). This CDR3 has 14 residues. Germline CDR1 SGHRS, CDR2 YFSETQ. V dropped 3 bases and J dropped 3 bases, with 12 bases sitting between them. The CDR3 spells CASSSDLGDTEAFF. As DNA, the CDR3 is TGCGCCAGCAGCTCTGATCTGGGGGACACTGAAGCTTTCTTT.

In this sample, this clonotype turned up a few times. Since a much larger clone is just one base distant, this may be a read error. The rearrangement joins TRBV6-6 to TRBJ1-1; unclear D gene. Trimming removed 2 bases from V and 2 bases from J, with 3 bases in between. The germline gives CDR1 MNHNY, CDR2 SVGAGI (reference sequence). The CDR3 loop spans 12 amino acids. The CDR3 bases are TGTGCCAGCAGTTACGCCAACACTGAAGCTTTCTTT. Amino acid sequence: CASSYANTEAFF.

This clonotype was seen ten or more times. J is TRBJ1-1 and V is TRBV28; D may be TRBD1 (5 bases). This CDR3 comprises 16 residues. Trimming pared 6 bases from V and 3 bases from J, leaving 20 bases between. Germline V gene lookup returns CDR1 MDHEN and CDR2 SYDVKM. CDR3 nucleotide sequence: TGTGCCAGCAGCTATACCGCGGGGGGTCCTTACACTGAAGCTTTCTTT. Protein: CASSYTAGGPYTEAFF.

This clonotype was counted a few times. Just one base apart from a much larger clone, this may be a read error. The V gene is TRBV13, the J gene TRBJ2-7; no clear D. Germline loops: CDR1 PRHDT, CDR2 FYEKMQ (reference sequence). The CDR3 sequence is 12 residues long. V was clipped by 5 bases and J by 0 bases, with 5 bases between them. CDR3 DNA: TGTGCCAGCAGCCAGAGCTCCTACGAGCAGTACTTC. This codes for CASSQSSYEQYF.

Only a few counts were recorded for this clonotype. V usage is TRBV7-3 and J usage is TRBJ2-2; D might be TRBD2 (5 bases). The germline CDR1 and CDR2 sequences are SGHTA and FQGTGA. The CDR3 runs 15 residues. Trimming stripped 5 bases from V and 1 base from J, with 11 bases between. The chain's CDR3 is CASSLMGENTGELFF. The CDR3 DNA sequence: TGTGCCAGCAGCCTGATGGGAGAGAACACCGGGGAGCTGTTTTTT. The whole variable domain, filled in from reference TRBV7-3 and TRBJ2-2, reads GAGVSQTPSNKVTEKGKYVELRCDPISGHTALYWYRQSLGQGPEFLIYFQGTGAADDSGLPNDRFFAVRPEGSVSTLKIQRTERGDSAVYLCASSLMGENTGELFFGEGSRLTVL.

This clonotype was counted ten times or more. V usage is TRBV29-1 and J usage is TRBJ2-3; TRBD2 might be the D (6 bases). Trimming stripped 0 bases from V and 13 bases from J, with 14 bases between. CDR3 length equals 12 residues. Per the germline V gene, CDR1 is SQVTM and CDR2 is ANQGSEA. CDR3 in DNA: TGCAGCGTTGAAGATCACGAGGACTATGAGTATTTT. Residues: CSVEDHEDYEYF.